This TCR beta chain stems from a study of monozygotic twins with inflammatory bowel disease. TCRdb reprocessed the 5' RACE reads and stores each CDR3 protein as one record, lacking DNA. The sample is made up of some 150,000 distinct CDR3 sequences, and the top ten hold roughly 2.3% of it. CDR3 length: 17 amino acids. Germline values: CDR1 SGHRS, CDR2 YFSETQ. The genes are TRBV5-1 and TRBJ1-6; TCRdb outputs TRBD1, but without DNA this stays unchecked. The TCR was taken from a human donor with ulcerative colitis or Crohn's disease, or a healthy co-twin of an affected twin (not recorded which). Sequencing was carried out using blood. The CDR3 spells CASSLNRNRGVDSPLHF.